This paragraph covers one T cell receptor (beta chain) sequence. Antigen: not known. V lost 5 bases and J 2 bases, leaving 12 bases between the germline ends. CDR3 size: 15 residues. Germline-derived CDR1 and CDR2 are SNHLY and FYNNEI. The source of the sample is a study of T cell responses to AZD1222 COVID-19 vaccine. Sequencing used immunoSEQ multiplex PCR; TCRdb keeps in-frame clones, though not all of them. The table records 140,000 to 150,000 clones, roughly 91% of them present only once. Study results and limitations: The donors showed a predominance of white British ancestry and of females, with possible underestimation of clonal diversity. The study reported that nearly half of spike-specific TCRs target unmutated variant regions. Repertoires were obtained solely post-peak T cell response.

The TCR sequence derives from an adult in good health. This sample comprised peripheral blood, obtained on day 0 of AZD1222 vaccination. The chain links TRBV2 to TRBJ1-4; D is perhaps TRBD1 (6 bases). The CDR3 sequence is CASSLYQGTNEKLFF. As DNA, the CDR3 is TGTGCCAGCAGTCTTTACCAGGGGACTAATGAAAAACTGTTTTTT.